Listed below are T cell receptor beta chains from one sample, sequenced in a study of T cell changes during pregnancy in multiple sclerosis. Only in-frame clones appear in the TCRdb table, and some are missing; sequencing was by immunoSEQ multiplex PCR. The data contain 70,000 to 80,000 clones, 90% to 95% of them singletons. Sample: CD4+ T cells from peripheral blood mononuclear cells, taken before pregnancy. These receptors were obtained from a female donor with multiple sclerosis, enrolled in a pregnancy study. CDR3s leave out the opening cysteine and the closing phenylalanine or tryptophan. Fields, in order: J gene, D gene, clone size, V gene, CDR3 protein. The D gene is left open where the match is weak. Clone size appears in some rows only: once, few, many, or a class for an expanded clone.

j_call: TRBJ1-6
d_call: TRBD1
clone_size: -
v_call: TRBV2
cdr3_aa: ASSEADRGFAINSPLH

j_call: TRBJ1-5
d_call: -
clone_size: few
v_call: TRBV7-2
cdr3_aa: ASSPSGDQPQH

j_call: TRBJ2-5
d_call: TRBD2
clone_size: -
v_call: TRBV5-4
cdr3_aa: ASSLLGLAGAGETQY

j_call: TRBJ2-3
d_call: TRBD2
clone_size: -
v_call: TRBV11-3
cdr3_aa: ASSLDLAGGQGTDTQY

j_call: TRBJ1-4
d_call: -
clone_size: -
v_call: TRBV2
cdr3_aa: ASSVDRATNEKLF

j_call: TRBJ1-1
d_call: -
clone_size: -
v_call: TRBV7-2
cdr3_aa: ASSPDPGREAF

j_call: TRBJ2-7
d_call: TRBD2
clone_size: -
v_call: TRBV6-6
cdr3_aa: ASSYSGRGGFYEQY

j_call: TRBJ2-1
d_call: TRBD2
clone_size: -
v_call: TRBV5-5
cdr3_aa: ASNTGLAGGRGI

j_call: TRBJ1-1
d_call: -
clone_size: -
v_call: TRBV10-3
cdr3_aa: AISDRNTEAF

j_call: TRBJ2-3
d_call: TRBD2
clone_size: -
v_call: TRBV10-3
cdr3_aa: AISGGRAFRTDTQY

j_call: TRBJ2-1
d_call: TRBD2
clone_size: -
v_call: TRBV7-3
cdr3_aa: ASSLGTSGSPGEQF

j_call: TRBJ2-5
d_call: -
clone_size: -
v_call: TRBV19
cdr3_aa: ASSIRGFETQY

j_call: TRBJ2-5
d_call: -
clone_size: -
v_call: TRBV5-4
cdr3_aa: ASSRGATEETQY

j_call: TRBJ2-7
d_call: TRBD1
clone_size: -
v_call: TRBV19
cdr3_aa: ASSIRGQGRTYEQY

j_call: TRBJ2-1
d_call: TRBD2
clone_size: -
v_call: TRBV19
cdr3_aa: ASSTYVASGSYNEQF

j_call: TRBJ2-5
d_call: -
clone_size: -
v_call: TRBV18
cdr3_aa: ASSSLGQQETQY

j_call: TRBJ2-2
d_call: -
clone_size: -
v_call: TRBV7-6
cdr3_aa: ASSYQGLTNTGELF

j_call: TRBJ2-1
d_call: TRBD2
clone_size: -
v_call: TRBV5-4
cdr3_aa: ASMRAGGGGAGEQF

j_call: TRBJ2-7
d_call: TRBD1
clone_size: -
v_call: TRBV6-5
cdr3_aa: ASSRDRAEQY

j_call: TRBJ2-5
d_call: -
clone_size: -
v_call: TRBV7-2
cdr3_aa: ASSRRGNQETQY

j_call: TRBJ1-3
d_call: -
clone_size: -
v_call: TRBV5-5
cdr3_aa: ASSIQGATGNTIY

j_call: TRBJ2-2
d_call: TRBD1
clone_size: -
v_call: TRBV28
cdr3_aa: ASSLWTGANTGELF

j_call: TRBJ2-3
d_call: -
clone_size: -
v_call: TRBV5-6
cdr3_aa: ASSYGHPTDTQY

j_call: TRBJ1-3
d_call: -
clone_size: -
v_call: TRBV30
cdr3_aa: AWSVSDRRNTIY

j_call: TRBJ1-4
d_call: -
clone_size: -
v_call: TRBV5-1
cdr3_aa: ASSLGSLNEKLF

j_call: -
d_call: TRBD2
clone_size: -
v_call: TRBV6-5
cdr3_aa: ASSYLAGGPYEQY

j_call: TRBJ2-7
d_call: TRBD2
clone_size: -
v_call: TRBV7-2
cdr3_aa: ASSPGFGLAGEAYEQY

j_call: TRBJ1-2
d_call: -
clone_size: once
v_call: TRBV2
cdr3_aa: ASSEQTNYGYT

j_call: TRBJ2-5
d_call: TRBD2
clone_size: -
v_call: TRBV12-5
cdr3_aa: ASGLVVLAGQETQY